Listed below are T cell receptor beta chains from one sample, sequenced in a study of beta chain features in type 1 diabetes. Produced via immunoSEQ multiplex PCR; TCRdb's table is partial and in-frame only. The sample holds around 140,000 clones; about an eighth are singletons and the top ten take under 1.5%. The sample was central memory CD4+ T cells from blood. The receptors derive from a man between 18 and 35 years old with type 1 diabetes. The CDR3 runs from the conserved cysteine through the conserved F or W. D genes are given only for firm matches. Expanded clones are given a class, and other clones once, few, many or no size at all.

v_call: TRBV18
j_call: TRBJ2-3
d_call: NA
clone_size: few
cdr3_nt: TGTGCCAGCTCAGGGACTGCTGAGAGGCAGTATTTT
cdr3_aa: CASSGTAERQYF

v_call: TRBV29-1
j_call: TRBJ1-2
d_call: NA
clone_size: few
cdr3_nt: TGCAGCGTTGCGGAGAACTATGGCTACACCTTC
cdr3_aa: CSVAENYGYTF

v_call: TRBV27
j_call: TRBJ1-6
d_call: TRBD1
clone_size: NA
cdr3_nt: TGTGCCAGCAGGAACGGACAGGGGGCTCTTTCACCCCTCCACTTT
cdr3_aa: CASRNGQGALSPLHF

v_call: TRBV5-4
j_call: TRBJ2-3
d_call: NA
clone_size: NA
cdr3_nt: TGTGCCAGCAGCTCCCCCCCGGGGGAGCGGACAGATACGCAGTATTTT
cdr3_aa: CASSSPPGERTDTQYF

v_call: TRBV20-1
j_call: TRBJ2-1
d_call: NA
clone_size: many
cdr3_nt: TGCAGTGCTAGGACGGCCCTGGAGCAGTTCTTC
cdr3_aa: CSARTALEQFF

v_call: TRBV5-6
j_call: TRBJ1-1
d_call: NA
clone_size: NA
cdr3_nt: TGTGCCAGCAGCTTGTATAGCACAAGTATGAACACTGAAGCTTTCTTT
cdr3_aa: CASSLYSTSMNTEAFF

v_call: TRBV7-9
j_call: TRBJ2-5
d_call: NA
clone_size: many
cdr3_nt: TGTGCCAGCACCGGATTGGAAACCCAGTACTTC
cdr3_aa: CASTGLETQYF

v_call: TRBV6-5
j_call: TRBJ1-2
d_call: TRBD1
clone_size: few
cdr3_nt: TGTGCCAGCAGTCGACAGGGGAATGGCTACACCTTC
cdr3_aa: CASSRQGNGYTF

v_call: TRBV11-2
j_call: TRBJ2-7
d_call: NA
clone_size: NA
cdr3_nt: TGTGCCAGCAGCTTAGATCTGGCACCCTACGAGCAGTACTTC
cdr3_aa: CASSLDLAPYEQYF

v_call: TRBV19
j_call: TRBJ2-3
d_call: TRBD1
clone_size: NA
cdr3_nt: TGTGCCAGTAGTATAGATCTGGCGGGACAGGGGACAGATACGCAGTATTTT
cdr3_aa: CASSIDLAGQGTDTQYF

v_call: TRBV29-1
j_call: TRBJ2-3
d_call: TRBD1
clone_size: few
cdr3_nt: TGCAGCGTTGAATCGTGGCGGCAGGGGGCAGATACGCAGTATTTT
cdr3_aa: CSVESWRQGADTQYF

v_call: TRBV10-3
j_call: TRBJ2-7
d_call: TRBD1
clone_size: few
cdr3_nt: TGTGCCATCAGTAAACAGGGGTACGAGCAGTACTTC
cdr3_aa: CAISKQGYEQYF

v_call: TRBV4-1
j_call: TRBJ2-3
d_call: NA
clone_size: NA
cdr3_nt: TGCGCCAGCAGCCAAGAAGGCAGGTCGGCTAGCGTAGATACGCAGTATTTT
cdr3_aa: CASSQEGRSASVDTQYF

v_call: TRBV27
j_call: TRBJ1-1
d_call: NA
clone_size: few
cdr3_nt: TGTGCCAGCAGATACCGCCAGGGAACTGAAGCTTTCTTT
cdr3_aa: CASRYRQGTEAFF

v_call: TRBV9
j_call: TRBJ2-7
d_call: NA
clone_size: NA
cdr3_nt: TGTGCCAGCAGCGTAGGAGTCGGAGATTACGAGCAGTACTTC
cdr3_aa: CASSVGVGDYEQYF

v_call: TRBV2
j_call: TRBJ1-4
d_call: NA
clone_size: many
cdr3_nt: TGTGCCAGCAGTGGGGTAGATGAAAAACTGTTTTTT
cdr3_aa: CASSGVDEKLFF

v_call: TRBV5-1
j_call: TRBJ2-7
d_call: NA
clone_size: NA
cdr3_nt: TGCGCCAGCAGCTCCACGGCCCCCTCGACGGGGGAGCAGTACTTC
cdr3_aa: CASSSTAPSTGEQYF

v_call: TRBV14
j_call: TRBJ1-2
d_call: NA
clone_size: many
cdr3_nt: TGTGCCAGCAGCCACAGGGGATACGGCTACACCTTC
cdr3_aa: CASSHRGYGYTF

v_call: TRBV18
j_call: TRBJ1-1
d_call: TRBD1
clone_size: few
cdr3_nt: TGTGCCAGCTCACCCCAACAGGGGATTGAGAACACTGAAGCTTTCTTT
cdr3_aa: CASSPQQGIENTEAFF

v_call: TRBV5-1
j_call: TRBJ2-3
d_call: TRBD2
clone_size: few
cdr3_nt: TGCGCCAGCAGAGTCATAGCGGGGGGCGCCGATACGCAGTATTTT
cdr3_aa: CASRVIAGGADTQYF

v_call: TRBV7-8
j_call: TRBJ1-6
d_call: NA
clone_size: NA
cdr3_nt: TGTGCCAGCAGCCCCAGGGATCGGGGCTCACCCCTCCACTTT
cdr3_aa: CASSPRDRGSPLHF

v_call: TRBV7-2
j_call: TRBJ2-5
d_call: NA
clone_size: many
cdr3_nt: TGTGCCAGCAGCGGTGTCCACGGGGAGACCCAGTACTTC
cdr3_aa: CASSGVHGETQYF

v_call: TRBV5-1
j_call: TRBJ2-3
d_call: TRBD1
clone_size: NA
cdr3_nt: TGCGCCAGCAGCTTGGGGGACAGGGTCTGGGATACGCAGTATTTT
cdr3_aa: CASSLGDRVWDTQYF

v_call: TRBV20-1
j_call: TRBJ1-1
d_call: NA
clone_size: NA
cdr3_nt: TGCAGGGCCCGGGAGAACACTGAAGCTTTCTTT
cdr3_aa: CRARENTEAFF

v_call: TRBV9
j_call: TRBJ1-4
d_call: NA
clone_size: once
cdr3_nt: TGTGCCAGCAGCCCCGGACGGCTTGCAACTAATGAAAAACTGTTTTTT
cdr3_aa: CASSPGRLATNEKLFF

v_call: TRBV5-6
j_call: TRBJ1-5
d_call: NA
clone_size: NA
cdr3_nt: TGTGCCAGCAGCTTGGAGGGGCAGGGATGGAATCAGCCCCAGCATTTT
cdr3_aa: CASSLEGQGWNQPQHF

v_call: TRBV10-3
j_call: TRBJ2-7
d_call: NA
clone_size: few
cdr3_nt: TGTGCCAGCAGTTCGACCAACCAGGAGCAGTACTTC
cdr3_aa: CASSSTNQEQYF

v_call: TRBV6-1
j_call: TRBJ2-1
d_call: TRBD1
clone_size: NA
cdr3_nt: TGTGCCAGCAGTGGACAGGGTTCCCCCTACAATGAGCAGTTCTTC
cdr3_aa: CASSGQGSPYNEQFF

v_call: TRBV2
j_call: TRBJ1-2
d_call: NA
clone_size: few
cdr3_nt: TGTGCCAGCAGTGAATTCGGGTACACCTTC
cdr3_aa: CASSEFGYTF

v_call: TRBV30
j_call: TRBJ2-1
d_call: NA
clone_size: few
cdr3_nt: TGTGCCTGGAGTGGGGTTTTGTGGGGTTCAACCTACAATGAGCAGTTCTTC
cdr3_aa: CAWSGVLWGSTYNEQFF

v_call: TRBV5-6
j_call: TRBJ2-1
d_call: TRBD2
clone_size: few
cdr3_nt: TGTGCCAGCAGCTTGGCCAGGACTAGCGGCTACAATGAGCAGTTCTTC
cdr3_aa: CASSLARTSGYNEQFF

v_call: TRBV11-2
j_call: TRBJ1-1
d_call: NA
clone_size: few
cdr3_nt: TGTGCCAGCAGCTTAGGCTTGTGGGGAACCAACACTGAAGCTTTCTTT
cdr3_aa: CASSLGLWGTNTEAFF

v_call: TRBV30
j_call: TRBJ1-4
d_call: TRBD1
clone_size: few
cdr3_nt: TGTGCCTGGAACCCTAACGCAGGGGGTAATGAAAAACTGTTTTTT
cdr3_aa: CAWNPNAGGNEKLFF

v_call: TRBV30
j_call: TRBJ1-2
d_call: NA
clone_size: many
cdr3_nt: TGTGCCTGGAGTAAAACAGGGCTAGCTAACTATGGCTACACCTTC
cdr3_aa: CAWSKTGLANYGYTF

v_call: TRBV28
j_call: TRBJ2-7
d_call: NA
clone_size: few
cdr3_nt: TGTGCCAGCAGTCCCCCAGTGGGTTCCTACGAGCAGTACTTC
cdr3_aa: CASSPPVGSYEQYF

v_call: TRBV9
j_call: TRBJ1-5
d_call: NA
clone_size: NA
cdr3_nt: TGTGCCAGCAGCGTAGGGACGGGAGCCCAGCCCCAGCATTTT
cdr3_aa: CASSVGTGAQPQHF

v_call: TRBV21-1
j_call: TRBJ1-1
d_call: NA
clone_size: few
cdr3_nt: TGTGCCAGCAGCAAAGTGGCAGACATGAACACTGAAGCTTTCTTT
cdr3_aa: CASSKVADMNTEAFF

v_call: TRBV7-2
j_call: TRBJ2-7
d_call: NA
clone_size: few
cdr3_nt: TGTGCCAGCAGCTTAGGCGGGGACTACGAGCAGTACTTC
cdr3_aa: CASSLGGDYEQYF

v_call: TRBV5-1
j_call: TRBJ1-1
d_call: TRBD1
clone_size: NA
cdr3_nt: TGCGCCAGCAGCTTGCTGACAGGGGGCAACACTGAAGCTTTCTTT
cdr3_aa: CASSLLTGGNTEAFF